This T cell receptor (beta chain) originates from a study of blood T cell repertoires in COVID-19. Some clones are missing from TCRdb's copy, which holds only in-frame ones; the method was immunoSEQ multiplex PCR. The sample shows tens of thousands of clones, about 83% of them seen only once. V was cut by 5 bases and J by 6 bases, with 11 bases left in between. Germline V gene lookup returns CDR1 SGHRS and CDR2 YFSETQ. The CDR3 runs to 13 residues. The rearrangement uses TRBV5-1 and TRBJ1-4; no reliable D call. Sequences were obtained from peripheral blood. The origin of this receptor is a human donor in a cohort sampled during active COVID-19. CDR3 nucleotide sequence: TGCGCCAGCAGGCCCGGAGCTTATGAAAAACTGTTTTTT. This translates into CASRPGAYEKLFF.